These T cell receptor beta chains were read from a single sample in a study of blood T cell repertoires in COVID-19. Method: immunoSEQ multiplex PCR; TCRdb's copy keeps in-frame clones and lacks some. The table records some 230,000 clones, approximately 81% of them present only once. Material for sequencing was peripheral blood. The receptors shown here come from a man in his forties with acute or convalescent COVID-19. The CDR3 runs from the conserved cysteine through the conserved F or W. Each record gives: V gene, D gene, clone size, J gene, CDR3 DNA, CDR3 protein. The D gene is left open where the match is weak. Some rows have no size entry. The others give once, few or many, or a class for an expanded clone.

>TRBV25-1|.|.|TRBJ1-5
TGTGCCAGCAGTGAGGGAGGGACTAGCAATCAGCCCCAGCATTTT
CASSEGGTSNQPQHF
>TRBV5-6|.|.|TRBJ1-1
TGTGCCAGCAGCTTGGTTCTTCGGGGGAGCAACACTGAAGCTTTCTTT
CASSLVLRGSNTEAFF
>TRBV11-2|TRBD1|.|TRBJ2-5
TGTGCCAGCAGCCCCCGGGGGACAGGGGGTATGCAGACCCAGTACTTC
CASSPRGTGGMQTQYF
>TRBV2|.|.|TRBJ1-1
TGTGCCAGCAGACCGAGAGGAACTGAAGCTTTCTTT
CASRPRGTEAFF
>TRBV12-5|.|.|TRBJ1-2
TGTGCTAGCGGCTTTTCAGAGGGCTTAGAGGGCTACACCTTC
CASGFSEGLEGYTF
>TRBV6-4|.|.|TRBJ1-6
TGTGCCAGCAGTGACTCGGGCAGTTATAATTCACCCCTCCACTTT
CASSDSGSYNSPLHF
>TRBV5-5|.|.|TRBJ1-2
TGTGCCAGCAGCTCACAGGGTGCGACATTTCCCTATGGCTACACCTTC
CASSSQGATFPYGYTF
>TRBV11-2|TRBD1|.|TRBJ1-3
TGTGCCAGCAGCCCCTCGACAGGGGGAAACACCATATATTTT
CASSPSTGGNTIYF
>TRBV11-3|TRBD1|.|TRBJ1-1
TGTGCCAGCAGCGCTGACAGGGAAGGCACTGAAGCTTTCTTT
CASSADREGTEAFF
>TRBV27|TRBD1|few|TRBJ2-3
TGTGCCAGCAGTGAACAGGACAGGGATACGCAGTATTTT
CASSEQDRDTQYF
>TRBV7-9|TRBD2|.|TRBJ2-2
TGTGCCAGCAGCCTTAGCGGGTCGGGCACCGGGGAGCTGTTTTTT
CASSLSGSGTGELFF
>TRBV25-1|TRBD1|.|TRBJ1-4
TGTGCCAGCAGTGAATATAAGGGGGCCGGGGAAAAACTGTTTTTT
CASSEYKGAGEKLFF
>TRBV7-9|TRBD1|.|TRBJ1-4
TGTGCCAGCAAGGGACAGGGACAAGGCGGATCCGAAAAACTGTTTTTT
CASKGQGQGGSEKLFF
>TRBV5-1|.|.|TRBJ1-2
TGCGCCAGCAGTTTACTCCTTGGGGCCGAACGGAGAACGTATGGCTACACCTTC
CASSLLLGAERRTYGYTF
>TRBV4-2|TRBD1|few|TRBJ2-1
TGTGCCAGCAGCCAAGACCCGACAGGGGGATACAATGAGCAGTTCTTC
CASSQDPTGGYNEQFF
>TRBV15|TRBD1|.|TRBJ1-1
TGTGCCACCAGCGGAGGACGGGACAGGGTATTACCGAACACTGAAGCTTTCTTT
CATSGGRDRVLPNTEAFF
>TRBV19|TRBD1|.|TRBJ2-2
TGTGCCAGTAGTTGGGGACAGGGTATCACCGGGGAGCTGTTTTTT
CASSWGQGITGELFF
>TRBV6-2/TRBV6-3|.|.|TRBJ2-7
TGTGCCAGCAGTTCCACAGGGAACGAGCAGTACTTC
CASSSTGNEQYF
>TRBV4-1|TRBD1|.|TRBJ1-2
TGCGCCAGCAGCCAACCCCGGGACAGTCCTTCCCGGATATATGGCTACACCTTC
CASSQPRDSPSRIYGYTF
>TRBV6-2/TRBV6-3|TRBD1|.|TRBJ1-1
TGTGCCAGCAGCGCCCCAGAGGGGGCGAGGGCCTATCCTGGTCCGAACACTGAAGCTTTCTTT
CASSAPEGARAYPGPNTEAFF
>TRBV4-3|.|.|TRBJ2-5
TGCGCCAGCAGCCAAGATCGAGGAGAGACCCAGTACTTC
CASSQDRGETQYF
>TRBV9|TRBD1|.|TRBJ1-5
TGTGCCAGCAGCGGCCCCGGGACAGCAGGCAATCAGCCCCAGCATTTT
CASSGPGTAGNQPQHF
>TRBV11-3|.|.|TRBJ2-1
TGTGCCAGCAGCTCCCTATCGTCAGGGGACCCACCCTACAATGAGCAGTTCTTC
CASSSLSSGDPPYNEQFF
>TRBV5-4|.|.|TRBJ1-1
TGTGCCACCACAAGAACCACGATGAACACTGAAGCTTTCTTT
CATTRTTMNTEAFF
>TRBV30|.|few|TRBJ1-4
TGTGCCTGGAGACTAGAGGGGGCAACTAATGAAAAACTGTTTTTT
CAWRLEGATNEKLFF
>TRBV10-3|TRBD2|.|TRBJ2-7
TGTGCCATCGGGGCGGGGGGCTCCTACGAGCAGTACTTC
CAIGAGGSYEQYF
>TRBV5-6|TRBD1|.|TRBJ2-7
TGTGCCAGCAAGACAGGGAACTACGAGCAGTACTTC
CASKTGNYEQYF
>TRBV3-1/TRBV3-2|TRBD2|.|TRBJ2-5
TGTGCCAGCAGCCCCAGGACTAGCGGGACTCCGTACTTC
CASSPRTSGTPYF
>TRBV11-2|TRBD1|.|TRBJ1-2
TGTGCCAGCAGCTTCGTTTATGGACAGGGACGGGGCTACACCTTC
CASSFVYGQGRGYTF
>TRBV6-9|.|.|TRBJ1-2
TGTGCCAGCAGTTATCCCCTGGGGACTGACAACCGGATCTATGGCTACACCTTC
CASSYPLGTDNRIYGYTF
>TRBV3-1/TRBV3-2|.|.|TRBJ2-3
TGTGCCAGCAGCCTCCCTAGGGGTCAGGCAGATACGCAGTATTTT
CASSLPRGQADTQYF
>TRBV15|TRBD1|.|TRBJ2-2
TGTGCCACCGGGACAGAGTTTAAAACCGGGGAGCTGTTTTTT
CATGTEFKTGELFF
>TRBV19|TRBD1|.|TRBJ1-3
TGTGCCAGTAGCCCCGACAGGGAATCTGGAAACACCATATATTTT
CASSPDRESGNTIYF
>TRBV27|.|few|TRBJ1-2
TGTGCCAGCAGCAGAATACAGGGTGTTCATGGCTACACCTTC
CASSRIQGVHGYTF
>TRBV10-3|TRBD2|.|TRBJ2-5
TGTGCCATCAGTGAGTCATCGACTAGCGGTACGTCAGAGACCCAGTACTTC
CAISESSTSGTSETQYF
>TRBV30|.|once|TRBJ1-6
TGTGCCTGGAGTGTACGGTCTTTGAATTCACCCCTCCACTTT
CAWSVRSLNSPLHF
>TRBV28|TRBD2|.|TRBJ2-2
TGTGCCAGCAGTTTGATAAGTGGGCACGGACTAGCCCTAACCGGGGAGCTGTTTTTT
CASSLISGHGLALTGELFF
>TRBV7-9|.|.|TRBJ1-4
TGTGCCAGCAGCGGGGGACTTACCTCAACTAATGAAAAACTGTTTTTT
CASSGGLTSTNEKLFF
>TRBV5-6|TRBD1|.|TRBJ1-2
TGTGCCAGCAGCTTCGACAGGGGGAACTATGGCTACACCTTC
CASSFDRGNYGYTF
>TRBV3-1/TRBV3-2|TRBD1|few|TRBJ1-5
TGTGCCAGCAGCCCAACCTCCGGGACAGGCCAATATAGCAATCAGCCCCAGCATTTT
CASSPTSGTGQYSNQPQHF
>TRBV6-1|.|.|TRBJ2-7
TGTGCCAGCAGTGACCCCATCCTTACCGGGGGGCCCTCGGGAAACGAGCAGTACTTC
CASSDPILTGGPSGNEQYF
>TRBV2|.|few|TRBJ2-5
TGTGCCAGCAGGGCTCAGGGGACCCAGTACTTC
CASRAQGTQYF
>TRBV5-6|.|.|TRBJ1-1
TGTGCCAGCAGCTTGTTCGGCACTGAAGCTTTCTTT
CASSLFGTEAFF
>TRBV27|.|once|TRBJ2-7
TGTGCCAGCAGTTCCGTATACGGAGGCGAGCAGTACTTC
CASSSVYGGEQYF
>TRBV7-2|.|.|TRBJ2-3
TGTGCCAGCAGCTTAAGTCTAGAGAGTGATACGCAGTATTTT
CASSLSLESDTQYF
>TRBV5-6|.|once|TRBJ2-4
TGTGCCAGCAGCTTGAATCGGGCAGGGAACATTCAGTACTTC
CASSLNRAGNIQYF
>TRBV28|TRBD1|.|TRBJ1-5
TGTGCCAGCAGTTTATGGGAAGGAGAGGGGGCAGGAAGCAATCAGCCCCAGCATTTT
CASSLWEGEGAGSNQPQHF
>TRBV6-5|TRBD1|.|TRBJ1-2
TGTGCCAGCCAGTGGGACAGAGATTACACCTTC
CASQWDRDYTF
>TRBV5-8|.|.|TRBJ1-5
TGTGCCAGCAGCTTGCGGACAACGAATCAGCCCCAGCATTTT
CASSLRTTNQPQHF
>TRBV30|.|.|TRBJ1-2
TGTGCCTGGAGTAACGACAGGTACCATGGCTACACCTTC
CAWSNDRYHGYTF
>TRBV4-2|TRBD1|.|TRBJ1-6
TGTGCCAGCAGCCAACCGGGACAGGGACCTTATAATTCACCCCTCCACTTT
CASSQPGQGPYNSPLHF
>TRBV5-1|TRBD2|.|TRBJ2-5
TGCGCCAGCAGCATCGGGGGGGCCCAAGAGACCCAGTACTTC
CASSIGGAQETQYF
>TRBV2|TRBD1|.|TRBJ1-5
TGTGCCAGCATCAAGGACAGGGTCGATCAGCCCCAGCATTTT
CASIKDRVDQPQHF
>TRBV7-9|.|few|TRBJ2-1
TGTGCCAGCAGCTTTAAATCCTACAATGAGCAGTTCTTC
CASSFKSYNEQFF
>TRBV12-3/TRBV12-4|.|.|TRBJ1-5
TGTGCCAGCAGTTTGTCAGGGCAGCCCCAGCATTTT
CASSLSGQPQHF